This TCR beta chain came from a study of CD8+ T cells in alopecia areata. Turning to the study itself: A 6-month period off drug followed tofacitinib, which lasted 6 to 18 months. Study-wide points: Affected lesional scalp, above all in alopecia totalis/universalis, was more clonal than normal scalp.

The ends lost 2 bases at V and 0 bases at J; junction bases unmatched: 5. Germline CDR1 is SGHTA and CDR2 is FQGNSA. The CDR3 extends over 17 amino acids. Treatment of the sample: oral pan-JAK inhibitor, 5-10 mg twice daily. Using a FACSAria, the CD4+ and CD8+ T cells were sorted from the PBMCs. This clone was seen a single time. Its antigen remains unidentified. RNA extraction was followed by reverse transcription into cDNA, which acted as the sequencing template. Data came from immunoSEQ multiplex PCR; TCRdb stores just in-frame clones and leaves some out. The repertoire holds around 190,000 clones, with 64% as singletons.

This material consisted of CD4+ T cells sorted from blood, taken around week 50, from a patient treated with tofacitinib. The rearrangement uses TRBV7-2 and TRBJ2-4; 9 nucleotides match TRBD1. This sequence originates from a human donor with alopecia areata. For the CDR3, the DNA is TGTGCCAGCAGCTTACAGGGACAGGGAATAGCCAAAAACATTCAGTACTTC. Its protein is CASSLQGQGIAKNIQYF.